The clone carrying this T cell receptor (beta chain) came up a few times. V shed 6 bases and J 3 bases; nucleotides not matched to a gene: 6. This CDR3 is 13 amino acids long. Per the germline V gene, CDR1 is SQVTM and CDR2 is ANQGSEA. The entry originates in a study of T cells in Graves' hyperthyroidism and ophthalmopathy. Stable hyperthyroidism: no ophthalmopathy progression over 18 months of follow-up. The TCR beta CDR3 regions underwent amplification using RNA transcripts as the source. A set of HTBI primers served as the primers for a first-round RT-PCR of the TCR CDR3. From the multiplex PCR reads, TCRdb called clonotypes with MiXCR, one entry per CDR3 protein. Counted here are approximately 740,000 distinct CDR3 sequences, about 14% occurring once; the ten biggest clones make up roughly 10%.

Material for sequencing was blood. The V call is TRBV29-1, the J call TRBJ2-7, with TRBD1 identical over 9 bases. The source of this sequence is a young woman with Graves' hyperthyroidism. The chain's CDR3 is CSVGTGQDYEQYF. The CDR3 nucleotides read TGCAGCGTCGGGACAGGGCAAGACTACGAGCAGTACTTC.